The 2 T cell receptor beta chains given below trace back to one sample, sequenced in a study of shared clonotypes between healthy human individuals. Sequenced by immunoSEQ multiplex PCR; TCRdb stores in-frame clones only, minus some. The profile covers 2 million or so clones, with around 96% appearing a single time and 0.9% to 1.4% taken by the ten largest. Naive CD8 cells were CD45RO-negative, positively selected for CCR7, excluding terminally differentiated effector memory CD45RA+ cells. Material: naive CD8+ T cells sorted from blood. These receptors originate from a young man in good health.

This clone has only one observation. V usage is TRBV7-6 and J usage is TRBJ2-7; perhaps TRBD1 as D (5 bases). The length of the CDR3 is 11 residues. CDR1 and CDR2 from the germline V gene are SGHVS and FNYEAQ. V lost 5 bases, J lost 10 bases, and 12 bases lay in between. CDR3 region: CASSDSGTQYF. CDR3 in DNA: TGTGCCAGCAGCGACAGTGGCACACAGTACTTC.

The chain joins TRBV9 to TRBJ2-1; D possibly corresponds to TRBD2 (6 bases). In germline, CDR1 is SGDLS, CDR2 YYNGEE. The CDR3 is made up of 16 amino acids. V was trimmed by 0 bases and J by 7 bases, leaving 17 bases between them. Here the CDR3 DNA reads TGTGCCAGCAGCGTAGGGAGTAGCGGAAAGAATAATGAGCAGTTCTTC. As protein: CASSVGSSGKNNEQFF.